This entry is about one TCR beta chain. This sample is drawn from a study of PD-L1 blockade in urothelial cancer. Time point indicated: pretreatment peripheral blood. Patients were living with locally advanced or metastatic urothelial carcinoma. Sequenced by immunoSEQ multiplex PCR; TCRdb stores in-frame clones only, minus some. The sample has 30,000 to 35,000 clones; 75% to 90% are singletons. Trimming cost V 0 bases and J 7 bases, with 13 bases left between them. Per the germline V gene, CDR1 is LGHNA and CDR2 is YSLEER. This CDR3 is built from 15 residues. This specimen was PBMCs, taken around atezolizumab (anti-PD-L1) treatment. The chain employs TRBV4-3 and TRBJ1-5; TRBD1 is a possible D gene (5 bases). This sequence originates from a man aged 55 to 70 with urothelial cancer. The CDR3 spells CASSQDRRGKQPQHF. CDR3 coding DNA: TGCGCCAGCAGCCAAGATCGAAGGGGAAAGCAGCCCCAGCATTTT.